This T cell receptor beta chain originates from a study of OX40 agonist ivuxolimab in advanced cancers. Sequenced by immunoSEQ multiplex PCR; TCRdb stores in-frame clones only, minus some. This table has 60,000 to 100,000 clones, about nine tenths appearing once. Trimming removed 8 bases from V and 4 bases from J, with 21 bases in between. CDR3 length equals 15 residues. CDR1 MNHNS and CDR2 SASEGT come from the germline V gene. The specimen comprised CD4+ or CD8+ T cells sorted from blood, sampled in a trial of the OX40 agonist ivuxolimab. The clonotype was recovered from an adult with an advanced solid tumor such as melanoma, head and neck, liver or kidney cancer. The chain joins TRBV6-1 to TRBJ2-7; D is perhaps TRBD1 (8 bases). The CDR3 loop reads CASQEGGTGPYEQYF. CDR3 DNA sequence: TGTGCCAGCCAGGAGGGAGGGACAGGCCCTTACGAGCAGTACTTC.